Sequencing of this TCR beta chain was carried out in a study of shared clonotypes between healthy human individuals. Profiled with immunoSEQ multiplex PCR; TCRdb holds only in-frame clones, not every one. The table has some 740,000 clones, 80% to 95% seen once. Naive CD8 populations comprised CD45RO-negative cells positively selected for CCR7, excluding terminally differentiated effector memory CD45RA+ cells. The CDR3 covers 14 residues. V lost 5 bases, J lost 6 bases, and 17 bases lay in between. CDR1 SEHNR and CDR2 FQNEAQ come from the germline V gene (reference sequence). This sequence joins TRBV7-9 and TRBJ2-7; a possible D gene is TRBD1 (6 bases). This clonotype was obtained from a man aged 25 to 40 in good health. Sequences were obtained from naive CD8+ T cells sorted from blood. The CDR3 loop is CASSTDSRQLEQYF. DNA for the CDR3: TGTGCCAGCAGCACGGACAGCCGTCAGCTCGAGCAGTACTTC.